This T cell receptor (beta chain) was documented in a study of blood T cell repertoires in COVID-19. This CDR3 spans 13 amino acids. The J segment lost 7 bases and the V segment lost 4 bases, leaving 7 bases of the junction unmatched. The germline V gene encodes CDR1 SGHKS and CDR2 YYEKEE (reference sequence). The data were produced by immunoSEQ multiplex PCR, yet TCRdb's version contains in-frame clones alone and is incomplete. The profile shows more than 90,000 clones, 87% of them singletons. Sequenced input: peripheral blood. The chain is built from TRBV5-5 and TRBJ1-2, with 7 nucleotides matching TRBD1. The sequence was collected from a woman aged 55-70 years with COVID-19, enrolled during active disease. As DNA, the CDR3 is TGTGCCAGCAGCCGCGACGGGACAGTTGGCTACACCTTC. Translating gives CASSRDGTVGYTF.